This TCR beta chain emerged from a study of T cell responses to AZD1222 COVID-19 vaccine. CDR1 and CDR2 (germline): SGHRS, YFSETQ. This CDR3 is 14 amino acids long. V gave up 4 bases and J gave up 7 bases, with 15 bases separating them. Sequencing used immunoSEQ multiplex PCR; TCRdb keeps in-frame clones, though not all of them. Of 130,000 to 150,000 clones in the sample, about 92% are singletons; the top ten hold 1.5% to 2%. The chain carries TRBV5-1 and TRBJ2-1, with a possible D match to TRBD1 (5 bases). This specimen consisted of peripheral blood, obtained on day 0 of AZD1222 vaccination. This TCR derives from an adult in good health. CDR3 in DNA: TGCGCCAGCAGCAGACAGTGGGGTACTAATGAGCAGTTCTTC. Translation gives CASSRQWGTNEQFF.